The TCR beta chain described here comes from a study of blood T cell repertoires in COVID-19. Study-wide context: COVID-19 samples from acute and convalescent phases originated in the United States, Italy and Spain. In each case, the material was cDNA or gDNA derived from T cells, B-cell-depleted T cells, or PBMCs.

Original processing methods: Amplification of reference gene primers was used by the study to estimate nucleated cell counts. Sequenced by immunoSEQ multiplex PCR; TCRdb stores in-frame clones only, minus some. V and J calls plus clone size are reproduced from that table; the DNA served to infer D and trimming. The sample consists of 100,000 to 150,000 clones, approximately 83% of them appearing once. There are a few counts of this clone. The CDR3 runs to 16 residues. V lost 5 bases and J lost 6; bases outside the gene matches: 8. Germline V gives CDR1 SGHTA, CDR2 FQGNSA. The chain employs TRBV7-2 and TRBJ2-5; 14 bases match TRBD2. Source material: peripheral blood. The TCR sequence derives from a man in his forties with active or convalescent COVID-19. CDR3 region: CASSPYGTSGGKTQYF. Here the CDR3 DNA reads TGTGCCAGCAGCCCCTACGGGACTAGCGGGGGAAAGACCCAGTACTTC.